This T cell receptor beta chain was observed in a study of Ad26.COV2.S vaccination and SARS-CoV-2 variants. The treatment: approximately 18 received Ad26.COV2.S at low or high dose, single or two shots; about 5 received placebo; per-sample allocation not given. Collection of the samples took place on day 63 after the first injection of vaccine or placebo. Whoever gave the sample was an adult aged 18-55 years in Boston. A note on this clone: What it recognizes is unknown.

CDR1 SNHLY and CDR2 FYNNEI come from the germline V gene. The ends were cut back, 6 bases at V and 11 bases at J, with 5 bases in the middle. The CDR3 consists of 9 residues. The repertoire was sequenced with immunoSEQ multiplex PCR; TCRdb's copy has only in-frame clones and lacks some. Of roughly 390,000 clones listed, approximately 91% are singletons. Study outcomes and limitations: Quantification of TCR breadth and depth may have yielded underestimates of total T cell responses. It was reported that spike-specific CD8+ and CD4+ T cell responses were substantially broad after vaccination.

V and J are TRBV2 and TRBJ2-1; D is unresolved. The sequences come from peripheral blood, collected in a trial of Ad26.COV2.S vaccine versus placebo. This receptor was obtained from a person between 18 and 59 years old who received the Ad26.COV2.S COVID-19 vaccine or a placebo. The CDR3 loop is CASSSQQFF. In DNA, the CDR3 is TGTGCCAGCAGCTCCCAGCAGTTCTTC.